These 29 T cell receptor beta chains share one sample of origin, sequenced in a study of PD-L1 blockade in urothelial cancer (dated by TCRdb to about 2017). Receptor amplification or capture employed the immunoSEQ multiplex PCR assay. The source is immuneACCESS, and TCRdb retained only in-frame sequences with V and J called. Part of the clones is not carried over; for the studies checked, unresolved V genes explain less than half of this, and the remainder is unexplained. This sample has some 25,000 clones in its table, and roughly 83% of those were observed once. The ten largest make up 8% to 10% of the sample. The sequencing used PBMCs, collected around atezolizumab (anti-PD-L1) treatment. The receptor set was obtained from a man aged 65 to 79 with urothelial cancer.

The gene calls are TRBV28 and TRBJ2-2, with 9 bases fitting TRBD1. V lost 4 bases, J lost 4 bases, and 7 bases stayed unmatched. The CDR3 consists of 16 residues. The germline V gene encodes CDR1 MDHEN and CDR2 SYDVKM. In nucleotides, the CDR3 is TGTGCCAGCAGTTACACTGACAGGGGGGTCACCGGGGAGCTGTTTTTT. It specifies CASSYTDRGVTGELFF. The entire variable domain, with the rest obtained from reference TRBV28 and TRBJ2-2, is as follows: DVKVTQSSRYLVKRTGEKVFLECVQDMDHENMFWYRQDPGLGLRLIYFSYDVKMKEKGDIPEGYSVSREKKERFSLILESASTNQTSMYLCASSYTDRGVTGELFFGEGSRLTVL.

For this clone: The same CDR3 can be traced to other DNA sequences in this sample. The chain carries TRBV4-1 and TRBJ1-1, with D tentatively TRBD1 (5 bases). The V end lost 4 bases, the J end lost 2 bases, and 17 bases lay between the germline ends. From germline, CDR1 is MGHRA and CDR2 YSYEKL. The CDR3 spans 16 residues. The CDR3 nucleotides are TGCGCCAGCAGCCTGGAGGGGTGGGGACGTAACACTGAAGCTTTCTTT. Its translation: CASSLEGWGRNTEAFF.

The chain has TRBV7-2 and TRBJ2-4, with a tentative D call TRBD1 (5 bases). Germline assignment: CDR1 SGHTA and CDR2 FQGNSA. This CDR3 is 15 amino acids long. Trimming left V 5 bases short and J 1 base short, with 12 bases between. The CDR3 here is CASSHPGMAKNIQYF. CDR3 bases: TGTGCCAGCAGCCACCCAGGGATGGCCAAAAACATTCAGTACTTC.

Details on this clone: The junction departs from germline at one end; a sequencing error may be responsible. The rearrangement uses TRBV10-3 and TRBJ2-5, with D possibly being TRBD1 (6 bases). Germline lookup yields CDR1 ENHRY and CDR2 SYGVKD. The CDR3 has 16 residues. The CDR3: CAISGVPGQHQETQYF. The CDR3 DNA reads as TGTGCCATTAGTGGGGTTCCGGGACAACATCAAGAGACCCAGTACTTC.

The genes are TRBV28 and TRBJ1-1; 8 positions match TRBD1. J gave up 1 base and V 10 bases, and 8 bases lay outside the gene matches. In germline, CDR1 is MDHEN, CDR2 SYDVKM. The CDR3 totals 14 residues. The CDR3 DNA reads TGTGCCACGGGGACAGGCGGCAAGAACACTGAAGCTTTCTTT. This encodes CATGTGGKNTEAFF. The full variable domain, rest sourced from reference TRBV28 and TRBJ1-1, is DVKVTQSSRYLVKRTGEKVFLECVQDMDHENMFWYRQDPGLGLRLIYFSYDVKMKEKGDIPEGYSVSREKKERFSLILESASTNQTSMYLCATGTGGKNTEAFFGQGTRLTVV.

The chain couples TRBV27 to TRBJ2-5, with 8 bases lining up with TRBD2. The length of the CDR3 is 15 residues. The V segment lost 3 bases and the J segment 2 bases; nucleotides outside the gene matches: 5. From germline, CDR1 is MNHEY and CDR2 SMNVEV (reference sequence). This CDR3 reads CASSFGPSGQETQYF. The DNA for the CDR3 is TGTGCCAGCAGTTTCGGACCTAGCGGGCAAGAGACCCAGTACTTC.

V is TRBV28 and J is TRBJ2-7, with D unresolved. CDR1 and CDR2 from the germline V gene are MDHEN and SYDVKM. V lost 6 bases and J 0 bases, leaving 6 bases between the germline ends. This CDR3 region has 12 residues. CDR3 residues: CASSPNSYEQYF. In DNA, the CDR3 is TGTGCCAGCAGCCCAAACTCCTACGAGCAGTACTTC.

J is TRBJ2-5 and V is TRBV5-1; 7 nucleotides align to TRBD2. Germline V gene data show CDR1 as SGHRS and CDR2 as YFSETQ. The trim removed 1 base at V and 2 bases at J, leaving 8 bases unmatched. This CDR3 has 16 amino acids. The CDR3 reads CASSLLASGTQETQYF. The CDR3, as DNA: TGCGCCAGCAGCTTGCTGGCTAGCGGAACTCAAGAGACCCAGTACTTC.

The chain links TRBV2 to TRBJ1-5, with a possible D match to TRBD1 (6 bases). The CDR3 length is 16 residues. Trimming left V 4 bases short and J 0 bases short, with 13 bases between. Germline V gene data show CDR1 as SNHLY and CDR2 as FYNNEI. As DNA, the CDR3 is TGTGCCAGCAGTGTCTCCGGACAGTATAGCAATCAGCCCCAGCATTTT. Protein: CASSVSGQYSNQPQHF.

The chain combines TRBV28 with TRBJ2-5; 8 positions agree with TRBD1. From germline, CDR1 is MDHEN and CDR2 SYDVKM. CDR3 length: 13 residues. V gave up 6 bases and J gave up 5 bases; unmatched junction bases: 5. The CDR3 nucleotides read TGTGCCAGCAGGGACAGGGTCGCGGAGACCCAGTACTTC. Residues: CASRDRVAETQYF.

The chain links TRBV5-8 to TRBJ2-1; no reliable D call. From germline, CDR1 is SGHTS and CDR2 YDEGEE. Trimming cost V 0 bases and J 9 bases, with 13 bases left between them. The CDR3 covers 14 residues. The CDR3 here is CASSLGGLRIEQFF. The CDR3 DNA follows: TGTGCCAGCAGCTTGGGCGGCCTGCGGATTGAGCAGTTCTTC.

The chain employs TRBV6-5 and TRBJ2-5, with D maybe TRBD1 (6 bases). V was clipped by 8 bases and J by 5 bases, with 15 bases between them. CDR1 is MNHEY, CDR2 SVGAGI, per germline. The CDR3 is 13 residues long. CDR3 residues: CASAQGLRETQYF. CDR3 nucleotides: TGTGCCAGCGCCCAGGGGCTAAGGGAGACCCAGTACTTC.

This chain uses TRBV7-9 with TRBJ1-1; 7 bases line up with TRBD1. This CDR3 contains 12 residues. The V segment lost 5 bases and the J segment 7 bases; nucleotides outside the gene matches: 4. Germline lookup yields CDR1 SEHNR and CDR2 FQNEAQ (reference sequence). Here the CDR3 reads CASSTRTGEAFF. In DNA, the CDR3 is TGTGCCAGCAGCACCCGGACAGGTGAAGCTTTCTTT.

The chain recombines TRBV27 with TRBJ2-7; TRBD1 agrees at 8 bases. This CDR3 region has 15 residues. Germline V gene data show CDR1 as MNHEY and CDR2 as SMNVEV (reference sequence). V lost 6 bases, J lost 0 bases, and 7 bases stayed unmatched. Here the CDR3 DNA reads TGTGCCAGCAGGTTGCAGGGGGCACTCTCCTACGAGCAGTACTTC. It codes for CASRLQGALSYEQYF.

The chain uses TRBV6-5 and TRBJ2-7, with 7 bases lining up with TRBD1. This CDR3 has 14 amino acids. Germline-derived CDR1 and CDR2 are MNHEY and SVGAGI. J lost 0 bases, V lost 9 bases, and 8 bases had no gene match. For the CDR3, the DNA is TGTGCCAGTAAACAGGGGAGAAACTCCTACGAGCAGTACTTC. This encodes CASKQGRNSYEQYF.

The chain uses TRBV2 and TRBJ1-2; TRBD1 aligns across 9 bases. The CDR3 totals 14 residues. Trimming at V came to 6 bases and at J to 4 bases, leaving 6 bases not matched to a gene. CDR1 and CDR2 from the germline V gene are SNHLY and FYNNEI. The CDR3 nucleotides are TGTGCCAGCAGCCGGGACAGGGATACCTATGGCTACACCTTC. This codes for CASSRDRDTYGYTF.

The chain uses TRBV18 and TRBJ2-5; 9 bases line up with TRBD1. CDR3 size: 15 residues. V gave up 0 bases and J gave up 4 bases; unmatched junction bases: 3. Germline loops: CDR1 KGHSH, CDR2 LQKENI. The CDR3 DNA reads as TGTGCCAGCTCACCACCTTTGGGACAGGGAGAGACCCAGTACTTC. Its translation: CASSPPLGQGETQYF. The full variable domain, completed using reference TRBV18 and TRBJ2-5, is NAGVMQNPRHLVRRRGQEARLRCSPMKGHSHVYWYRQLPEEGLKFMVYLQKENIIDESGMPKERFSAEFPKEGPSILRIQQVVRGDSAAYFCASSPPLGQGETQYFGPGTRLLVL.

J is TRBJ2-7 and V is TRBV6-6, with 12 bases identical to TRBD2. The V segment lost 7 bases and the J segment 2 bases; nucleotides outside the gene matches: 9. Germline values: CDR1 MNHNY, CDR2 SVGAGI (reference sequence). The CDR3 covers 16 residues. The CDR3: CASTFRTSGTTYEQYF. CDR3 bases: TGTGCCAGCACCTTCCGGACTAGCGGGACCACCTACGAGCAGTACTTC.

The table lists this clone with a few counts. V usage is TRBV5-1 and J usage is TRBJ1-1; 9 positions match TRBD1. The CDR3 runs 15 residues. Looked up from germline, CDR1 is SGHRS and CDR2 is YFSETQ. V gave up 4 bases and J gave up 3 bases; unmatched junction bases: 7. The CDR3 spells CASSRQGERDTEAFF. The CDR3, as DNA: TGCGCCAGCAGCAGACAGGGGGAGCGGGACACTGAAGCTTTCTTT.

The chain has TRBV6-5 and TRBJ1-2, with 8 bases fitting TRBD1. The CDR3 is made up of 13 amino acids. Germline loops: CDR1 MNHEY, CDR2 SVGAGI. Trimming at V came to 6 bases and at J to 8 bases, leaving 8 bases not matched to a gene. This CDR3 is CASSRDRGRGYTF. The CDR3 DNA follows: TGTGCCAGCAGCCGAGACAGGGGCAGAGGCTACACCTTC.

This clone was seen once. The chain is built from TRBV11-3 and TRBJ2-5; D might be TRBD1 (8 bases). This CDR3 contains 15 residues. With 4 bases removed from V and 3 bases from J, the gap between germline ends came to 15 bases. Germline CDR1 and CDR2: SGHNT and YENEEA. The CDR3 DNA sequence: TGTGCCAGCAGCTCGCGGACAGGGAGGGAAGAGACCCAGTACTTC. It translates to CASSSRTGREETQYF.

CDR3 amino acids: CASSYSTGVGELFF. As DNA, the CDR3 is TGTGCCAGCAGTTACTCGACTGGAGTCGGGGAGCTGTTTTTT. The genes are TRBV6-5 and TRBJ2-2; D is undetermined. V was clipped by 0 bases and J by 7 bases, with 9 bases between them. Germline V lookup: CDR1 MNHEY, CDR2 SVGAGI. The CDR3 extends over 14 amino acids.

The chain links TRBV5-4 to TRBJ2-2; 10 bases match TRBD2. V was clipped by 3 bases and J by 6 bases; unmatched bases: 8. There are 16 residues in the CDR3. Germline loops: CDR1 SGHNT, CDR2 YYREEE (reference sequence). The CDR3 DNA reads as TGTGCCAGCAGCTCAAAAGCGGGAGGGCCTGCCGGGGAGCTGTTTTTT. Translating gives CASSSKAGGPAGELFF.

In this sample, this clone turned up a few times. The V and J genes are TRBV4-2 and TRBJ2-6, with D hard to call. Trimming shortened V by 1 base and J by 0 bases, and 4 bases separated the two germline ends. Germline values: CDR1 LGHNA, CDR2 YNFKEQ. The CDR3 runs to 15 residues. CDR3 region: CASSQGSSGANVLTF. CDR3 nucleotides: TGTGCCAGCAGCCAAGGCAGCTCTGGGGCCAACGTCCTGACTTTC.

The chain uses TRBV7-2 and TRBJ2-7; D is uncertain. The ends were cut back, 2 bases at V and 2 bases at J, with 10 bases in the middle. Germline CDR1 SGHTA, CDR2 FQGNSA. The CDR3 spans 14 residues. The CDR3: CASSLNFQAYEQYF. For the CDR3, the DNA is TGTGCCAGCAGCTTAAATTTCCAGGCCTACGAGCAGTACTTC.

The rearrangement uses TRBV6-5 and TRBJ2-5; 7 positions agree with TRBD2. The ends lost 6 bases at V and 2 bases at J; junction bases unmatched: 9. CDR1 and CDR2 (germline): MNHEY, SVGAGI. CDR3 length: 15 amino acids. The CDR3 DNA is TGTGCCAGCAGCCCCTGGGGGAGGGAACAAGAGACCCAGTACTTC. This translates into CASSPWGREQETQYF.

This chain joins TRBV5-4 and TRBJ1-1, with a tentative D call TRBD1 (6 bases). The CDR3 runs to 13 residues. V lost 4 bases and J 1 base, leaving 8 bases between the germline ends. Per the germline V gene, CDR1 is SGHNT and CDR2 is YYREEE (reference sequence). The CDR3 reads CASSRDTNTEAFF. DNA of the CDR3: TGTGCCAGCAGCCGGGACACGAACACTGAAGCTTTCTTT.

J is TRBJ2-7 and V is TRBV5-1, with unresolved D. Germline-derived CDR1 and CDR2 are SGHRS and YFSETQ. The V end lost 0 bases, the J end lost 6 bases, and 4 bases lay between the germline ends. CDR3 length equals 11 residues. The CDR3 here is CASSLAGEQYF. The CDR3 DNA reads as TGCGCCAGCAGCTTGGCCGGCGAGCAGTACTTC. Variable domain in full (rest from reference TRBV5-1 and TRBJ2-7): KAGVTQTPRYLIKTRGQQVTLSCSPISGHRSVSWYQQTPGQGLQFLFEYFSETQRNKGNFPGRFSGRQFSNSRSEMNVSTLELGDSALYLCASSLAGEQYFGPGTRLTVT.

V gene TRBV30 combines with J gene TRBJ2-7; a possible D gene is TRBD1 (6 bases). Germline V gene sequence: CDR1 GTSNPN, CDR2 SVGIG (reference sequence). This CDR3 is built from 14 residues. Trimming took 7 bases from V and 2 from J, leaving 18 bases between them. In DNA form, the CDR3 reads TGTGCCTTCCGTAATCAGGGGTACCCCTACGAGCAGTACTTC. Translating it yields CAFRNQGYPYEQYF.